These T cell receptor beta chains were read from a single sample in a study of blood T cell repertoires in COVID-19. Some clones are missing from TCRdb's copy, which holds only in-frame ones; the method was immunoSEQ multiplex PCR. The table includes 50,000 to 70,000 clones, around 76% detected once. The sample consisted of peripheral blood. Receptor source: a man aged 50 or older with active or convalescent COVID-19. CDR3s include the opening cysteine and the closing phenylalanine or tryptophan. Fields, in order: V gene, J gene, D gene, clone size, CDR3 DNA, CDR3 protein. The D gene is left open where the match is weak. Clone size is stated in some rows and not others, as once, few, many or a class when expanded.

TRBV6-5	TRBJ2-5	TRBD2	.	TGTGCCAGCACCTACGGGACTAGCGGGGAGACCCAGTACTTC	CASTYGTSGETQYF
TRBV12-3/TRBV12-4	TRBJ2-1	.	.	TGTGCCAGCAGTTTGGGGGGGGCCAATGAGCAGTTCTTC	CASSLGGANEQFF
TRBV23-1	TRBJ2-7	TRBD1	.	TGCGCCAGCAGTCAATCGTTACAGGGGGCTTCTCGACCGTGCGACGAGCAGTACTTC	CASSQSLQGASRPCDEQYF
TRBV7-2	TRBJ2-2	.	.	TGTGCCAGCAGCTCGGGAATAGCGTCACTCGGGGAGCTGTTTTTT	CASSSGIASLGELFF
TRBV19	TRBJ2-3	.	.	TGTGCCAGTAGTCCCCCCGGGGTCGGGGCAGATACGCAGTATTTT	CASSPPGVGADTQYF
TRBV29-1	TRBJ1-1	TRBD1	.	TGCAGCGCATGGGACAGGAACACTGAAGCTTTCTTT	CSAWDRNTEAFF
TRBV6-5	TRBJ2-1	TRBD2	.	TGTGCCAGCATGACTAGCGGGAGGGGGGGGCAGTTCTTC	CASMTSGRGGQFF
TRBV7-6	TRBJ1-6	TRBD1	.	TGTGCCAGCAGTTCAGGGGGCAAGAATTCACCCCTCCACTTT	CASSSGGKNSPLHF
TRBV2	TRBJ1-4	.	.	TGTGCCAGCACCCAGGGCAGGCACAATGAAAAACTGTTTTTT	CASTQGRHNEKLFF
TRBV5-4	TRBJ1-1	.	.	TGTGCCAGCAGCTTGGCGGGGTCCGAGGAGGCTTTCTTT	CASSLAGSEEAFF
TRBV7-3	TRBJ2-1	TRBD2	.	TGTGCCAGCAGCTTAACGCGGGAGACTGAGCAGTTCTTC	CASSLTRETEQFF
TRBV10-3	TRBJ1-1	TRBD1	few	TGTGCCATCGGGGGACAGGGGAACACTGAAGCTTTCTTT	CAIGGQGNTEAFF
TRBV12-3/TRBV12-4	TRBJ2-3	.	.	TGTGCCAGCAGTACCACGGGCACAGATACGCAGTATTTT	CASSTTGTDTQYF
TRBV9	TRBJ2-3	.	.	TGTGCCAGCAGCGTAGCTGGGGGGGCCTATGATACGCAGTATTTT	CASSVAGGAYDTQYF
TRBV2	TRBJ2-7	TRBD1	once	TGTGCCAGCAGTGACCGGGACAGGGGCGTTACGCTGGACGAGCAGTACTTC	CASSDRDRGVTLDEQYF
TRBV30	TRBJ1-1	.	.	TGTGCCTGGAGTTCAAGTTACAGGGTTTGGACTGAAGCTTTCTTT	CAWSSSYRVWTEAFF
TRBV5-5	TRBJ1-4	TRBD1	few	TGTGCCAGCAGCTTGGACAGGGGGACAGCTAATGAAAAACTGTTTTTT	CASSLDRGTANEKLFF
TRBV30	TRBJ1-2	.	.	TGTGCCTGGAGCAGAGGGGGGGAATTGGATGGCTACACCTTC	CAWSRGGELDGYTF
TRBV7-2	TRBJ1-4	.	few	TGTGCCAGCAGCCTATCCTCGGGTGGCGAAAAACTGTTTTTT	CASSLSSGGEKLFF
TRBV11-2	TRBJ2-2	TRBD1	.	TGTGCCAGCAGCTTCGGACAGGGCTGGACCGGGGAGCTGTTTTTT	CASSFGQGWTGELFF
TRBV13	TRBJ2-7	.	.	TGTGCCAGCAGCTTGTCTAGCTCCTACGAGCAGTACTTC	CASSLSSSYEQYF
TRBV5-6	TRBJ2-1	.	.	TGTGCCAGCAGCCGCTGGGGGGGCGCATCCTACAATGAGCAGTTCTTC	CASSRWGGASYNEQFF
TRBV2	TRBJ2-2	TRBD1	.	TGTGCCAGCAGGGAACAGGGGGCGCTCACCGGGGAGCTGTTTTTT	CASREQGALTGELFF
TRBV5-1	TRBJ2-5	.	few	TGCGCCAGCAGCTTGGGACTAGTGAGAGGGTTTAGGGAGACCCAGTACTTC	CASSLGLVRGFRETQYF
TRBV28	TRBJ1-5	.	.	TGTGCCAGCAGTAAAAGACAAGGAGGGGTAAGGCCCCAGCATTTT	CASSKRQGGVRPQHF
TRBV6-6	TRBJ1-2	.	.	TGTGCCAGCCAGTACAGGGCAAGGGGGTATGGCTACACCTTC	CASQYRARGYGYTF
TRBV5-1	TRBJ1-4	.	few	TGCGCCAGCAGCTTGGCCAGGGGACCCACTAATGAAAAACTGTTTTTT	CASSLARGPTNEKLFF
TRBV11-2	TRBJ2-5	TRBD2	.	TGTGCCAGCAGCTTAGGTATCGGGGGAGGGGAGACCCAGTACTTC	CASSLGIGGGETQYF
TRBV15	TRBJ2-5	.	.	TGTGCCACCAGCAGAGATTGGGCTCTGGAGACCCAGTACTTC	CATSRDWALETQYF
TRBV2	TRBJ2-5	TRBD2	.	TGTGCCAGCATCAGGACTAGTAAGGAGACCCAGTACTTC	CASIRTSKETQYF
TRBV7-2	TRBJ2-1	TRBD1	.	TGTGCCAGCAGCCCTCCAGGGACAGGGAATTTCGGTGAGCAGTTCTTC	CASSPPGTGNFGEQFF
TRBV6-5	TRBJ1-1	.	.	TGTGCCAGCAGTTACTCGAACTCCCAGAACACTGAAGCTTTCTTT	CASSYSNSQNTEAFF
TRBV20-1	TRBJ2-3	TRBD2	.	TGCAGTGCTAGTCCGGATAGCGGGAGTACAGATACGCAGTATTTT	CSASPDSGSTDTQYF
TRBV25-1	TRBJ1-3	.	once	TGTGCCAGCAGTGAATATGTAAGGGGCATTGGAAACACCATATATTTT	CASSEYVRGIGNTIYF
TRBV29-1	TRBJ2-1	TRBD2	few	TGCAGCGTTGAAGATTGGGCGGGAGGCGCTAACAATGAGCAGTTCTTC	CSVEDWAGGANNEQFF
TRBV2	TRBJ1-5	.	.	TGTGCCAGCACCAGGATGCAGGTAGGCAATCAGCCCCAGCATTTT	CASTRMQVGNQPQHF
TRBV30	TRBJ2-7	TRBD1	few	TGTGCCTGGATCAAAACCGGGACAGCCTACGAGCAGTACTTC	CAWIKTGTAYEQYF
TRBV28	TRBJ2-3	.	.	TGTGCCAGTCGGGGAAGGGGCACAGATACGCAGTATTTT	CASRGRGTDTQYF
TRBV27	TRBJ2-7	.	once	TGTGCCAGCAGTTTGGGGGGACCGGGCTACGAGCAGTACTTC	CASSLGGPGYEQYF
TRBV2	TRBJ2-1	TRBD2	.	TGTGCCAGCAGTGATTCTAGCGGGAGGGCCTCTCATGAGCAGTTCTTC	CASSDSSGRASHEQFF
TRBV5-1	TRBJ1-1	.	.	TGCGCCAGCAGCTTGGGTCCAGGCATTGGGAACACTGAAGCTTTCTTT	CASSLGPGIGNTEAFF
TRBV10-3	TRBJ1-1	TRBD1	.	TGTGCCATCAAGTCCGGGACAGGGGGCACTGAAGCTTTCTTT	CAIKSGTGGTEAFF
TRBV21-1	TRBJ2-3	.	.	TGTGCCAGCAGCAAGGTACAGGGCTACAACACAGATACGCAGTATTTT	CASSKVQGYNTDTQYF
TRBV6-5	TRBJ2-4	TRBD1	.	TGTGCCAGCAGCCCCTTCACAGGGGCGGTAAACATTCAGTACTTC	CASSPFTGAVNIQYF